The source of this T cell receptor (beta chain) is a study of T cells expressing NK-cell markers. Overall study context: Sequencing of TCR beta repertoires drew on sorted CD3+CD56+NKG2C+, CD3+CD56+NKG2C- and CD3+CD56-NKG2C+ T cells. HCMV seropositivity characterized seven of the eight sequenced donors, and seronegativity one.

CDR3 length: 12 residues. Per germline, CDR1 KGHDR and CDR2 SFDVKD. The authors made TCR beta cDNA libraries by 5'RACE template switching. This switching added a universal primer site and UMIs. TCRdb reprocessed the 5' RACE reads, with one entry per CDR3 protein and no DNA. Seen in this sample are over 350,000 distinct CDR3 sequences; the ten most common clones hold about 10%. Concerning this clonotype: Its antigen is currently unknown.

Study-wide findings and caveats: In a few donors, dominant clonotypes made up about 25-60.1% of CD3+CD56-NKG2C+ cells.

The TCR originated in a woman aged 45-65 years in good health. Sequenced input: blood T cells: a sorted CD56 or NKG2C T cell subset, CD4+ or CD8+ T cells, or bulk PBMC T cells (not recorded which). The chain combines TRBV24-1 with TRBJ1-1; TCRdb reports TRBD1, a call that lacks DNA to check it against. CDR3 residues: CATKGAYTEAFF.